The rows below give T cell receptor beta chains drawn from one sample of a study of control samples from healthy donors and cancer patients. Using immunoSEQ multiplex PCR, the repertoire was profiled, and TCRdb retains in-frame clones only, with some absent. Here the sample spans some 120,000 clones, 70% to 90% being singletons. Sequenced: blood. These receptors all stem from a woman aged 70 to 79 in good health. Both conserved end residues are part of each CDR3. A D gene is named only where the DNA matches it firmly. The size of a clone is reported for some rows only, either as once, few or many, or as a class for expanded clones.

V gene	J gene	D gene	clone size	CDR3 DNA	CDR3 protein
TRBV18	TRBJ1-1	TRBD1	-	TGTGCCAGCTCACCAGGTCAGAACAGGGGTGGCACTGAAGCTTTCTTT	CASSPGQNRGGTEAFF
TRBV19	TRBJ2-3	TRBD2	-	TGTGCCAGTAGTGCCCTAGCGGGTACAGATACGCAGTATTTT	CASSALAGTDTQYF
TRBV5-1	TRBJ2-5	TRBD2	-	TGCGCCAGCAGCTTGGAAGGACTAGCTCAAGAGACCCAGTACTTC	CASSLEGLAQETQYF
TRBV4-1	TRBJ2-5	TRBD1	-	TGCGCCAGCAGCCATGGGACAGGGGTTTCTCGAGAGACCCAGTACTTC	CASSHGTGVSRETQYF
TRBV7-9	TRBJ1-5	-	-	TGTGCCAGCAGCTTAGGGGGCGATCAGCCCCAGCATTTT	CASSLGGDQPQHF
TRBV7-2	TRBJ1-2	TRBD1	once	TGTGCCAGCAGCCTCCGGGACAGCCCCGGGAGGGGGTATGGCTACACCTTC	CASSLRDSPGRGYGYTF
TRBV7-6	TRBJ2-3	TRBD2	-	TGTGCCAGCAGCTTAGGTTCTAGCGGGGGGGGAGAGCAGTATTTT	CASSLGSSGGGEQYF
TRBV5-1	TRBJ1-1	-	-	TGCGCCAGCAGGCCGACGGTGAACACTGAAGCTTTCTTT	CASRPTVNTEAFF
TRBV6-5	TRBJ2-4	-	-	TGTGCCAGCAGGAATTTGGACATTCAGTACTTC	CASRNLDIQYF
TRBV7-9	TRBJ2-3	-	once	TGTGCCAGCAGCTTAGCGGGGGGCCCCGCCCTTAGCACAGATACGCAGTATTTT	CASSLAGGPALSTDTQYF
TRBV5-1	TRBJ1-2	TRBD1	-	TGCGCCAGCAGCGGGGACAGCAAGGGCTACACCTTC	CASSGDSKGYTF
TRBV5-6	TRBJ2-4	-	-	TGTGCCAGCAGTCCCGGCCTTGGCAAAAACATTCAGTACTTC	CASSPGLGKNIQYF
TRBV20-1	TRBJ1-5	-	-	TGCAGTGCTAGTCGGAGGGGCCAAGGTCAGCCCCAGCATTTT	CSASRRGQGQPQHF
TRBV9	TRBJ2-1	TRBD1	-	TGTGCCAGCAGCGAAGGATCCGGGACAGGGCGGTTCAATGAGCAGTTCTTC	CASSEGSGTGRFNEQFF
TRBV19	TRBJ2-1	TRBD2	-	TGTGCCAGTAGTACGAGCGGGGGGCCTGTCGATGAGCAGTTCTTC	CASSTSGGPVDEQFF
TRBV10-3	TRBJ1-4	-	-	TGTGCCATCAGCAGGGAGGGGGTTGCTAATGAAAAACTGTTTTTT	CAISREGVANEKLFF
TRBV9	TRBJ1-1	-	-	TGTGCCAGCAGCGTAGCTACGGGGGGTGAAGCTTTCTTT	CASSVATGGEAFF
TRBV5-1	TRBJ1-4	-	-	TGCGCCAGCAGCTTGGGGGGCGCGGGTGAAAAACTGTTTTTT	CASSLGGAGEKLFF
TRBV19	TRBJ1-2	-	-	TGTGCCAGTCATAGCCGGGAGATAATTTATAGTGGCTACACCTTC	CASHSREIIYSGYTF
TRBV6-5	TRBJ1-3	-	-	TGTGCCAGCAGCTATCTTGGGGGGCCGGGAAACACCATATATTTT	CASSYLGGPGNTIYF
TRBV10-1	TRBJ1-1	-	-	TGCGCCAGCAGTGAGTCGGGGCCAAGCAGAGCTTTCTTT	CASSESGPSRAFF
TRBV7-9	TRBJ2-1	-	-	TGTGCCAGCAGCCCCCGAGGGGTTCAGGCAAATGAGCAGTTCTTC	CASSPRGVQANEQFF
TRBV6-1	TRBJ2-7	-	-	TGTGCCAGCAGTGACGGGGGACTTAGATCCTACGAGCAGTACTTC	CASSDGGLRSYEQYF
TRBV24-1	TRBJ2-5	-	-	TGTGCCACCAGTGACTCCCCGGAAGAGACCCAGTACTTC	CATSDSPEETQYF
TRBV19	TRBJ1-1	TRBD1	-	TGTGCCAGTAGCCGGGGACAGACGAACACTGAAGCTTTCTTT	CASSRGQTNTEAFF
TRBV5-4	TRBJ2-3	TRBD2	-	TGTGCCAGCAGCTTTCTAGCGGGGGGCTCCACAGATACGCAGTATTTT	CASSFLAGGSTDTQYF
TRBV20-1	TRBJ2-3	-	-	TGCAGTGCTAGTCTCTCGCAGCGGAGCACAGATACGCAGTATTTT	CSASLSQRSTDTQYF
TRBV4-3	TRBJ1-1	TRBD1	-	TGCGCCAGCAGCCAAGCGGACAGGGTGGCCACTGAAGCTTTCTTT	CASSQADRVATEAFF
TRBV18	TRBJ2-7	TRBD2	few	TGTGCCAGCTCACGAGGGCTAGCGGGGGCCGAGCAGTACTTC	CASSRGLAGAEQYF
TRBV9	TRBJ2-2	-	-	TGTGCCAGCAGCCGCATTGACGGGGAGCTGTTTTTT	CASSRIDGELFF
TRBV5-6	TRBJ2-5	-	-	TGTGCCAGCAGCCGACGGGGTCAGTTGGAGACCCAGTACTTC	CASSRRGQLETQYF
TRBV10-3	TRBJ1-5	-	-	TGTGCCATCAGTGAGGGACAGCCTCAGCCCCAGCATTTT	CAISEGQPQPQHF
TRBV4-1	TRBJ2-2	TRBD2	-	TGCGCCAGCAGCCAGCGACTAGCGGGGGGGTATATCGGGGAGCTGTTTTTT	CASSQRLAGGYIGELFF
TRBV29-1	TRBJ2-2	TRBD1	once	TGCAGCGTTGGGGGACAGGTGAACACCGGGGAGCTGTTTTTT	CSVGGQVNTGELFF
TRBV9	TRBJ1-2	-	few	TGTGCCAGCAGCAAAGAAGCTGGCAGGGCTTTTTCGGACTACACCTTC	CASSKEAGRAFSDYTF
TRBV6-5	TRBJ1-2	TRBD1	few	TGTGCCAGCAGTCGACGGACAGGGTTGAACTATGGCTACACCTTC	CASSRRTGLNYGYTF
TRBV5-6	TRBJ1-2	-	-	TGTGCCAGCAGCTTAGCCGGGAGAAAGGGCGGCTACACCTTC	CASSLAGRKGGYTF
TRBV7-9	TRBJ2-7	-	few	TGTGCCAGCAGCCATGACAGCTACGAGCAGTACTTC	CASSHDSYEQYF
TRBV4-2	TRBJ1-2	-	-	TGTGCCAGCAGCCAAGATGGGGGGAACTATGGCTACACCTTC	CASSQDGGNYGYTF
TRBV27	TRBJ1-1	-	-	TGTGCCAGCAGTTTATTGGACAGCTCGAACACTGAAGCTTTCTTT	CASSLLDSSNTEAFF
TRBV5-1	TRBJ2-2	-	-	TGCGCCAGCAGCTTGACACGCTCCGCGAACACCGGGGAGCTGTTTTTT	CASSLTRSANTGELFF
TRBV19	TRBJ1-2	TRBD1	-	TGTGCCAGTAGTATAACAAGGGGGCAGGGTGGCTACACCTTC	CASSITRGQGGYTF
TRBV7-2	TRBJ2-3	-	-	TGTGCCAGCAGCTTAGGGTGGCAGGGGCCTTACACAGATACGCAGTATTTT	CASSLGWQGPYTDTQYF
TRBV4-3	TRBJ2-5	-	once	TGCGCCAGCAGCCGCAAAAGGGGGACACAAGAGACCCAGTACTTC	CASSRKRGTQETQYF
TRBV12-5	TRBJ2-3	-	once	TGTGCTACCTCTGGGACTTCCACAGATACGCAGTATTTT	CATSGTSTDTQYF
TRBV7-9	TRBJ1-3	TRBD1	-	TGTGCCAGCAGCCAAGGACAGGGCTCTGGAAACACCATATATTTT	CASSQGQGSGNTIYF
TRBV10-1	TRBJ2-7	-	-	TGCGCCAGCAGTGAGTCAACAGTGTCCCGCGAGCAGTACTTC	CASSESTVSREQYF
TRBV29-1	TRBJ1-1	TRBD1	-	TGCAGCGTCACTCAACAGGGGGCAGGGACTGAAGCTTTCTTT	CSVTQQGAGTEAFF
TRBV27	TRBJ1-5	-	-	TGTGCCAGCAGTTCAGCCATGGGGCAAACGCCCCAGCATTTT	CASSSAMGQTPQHF
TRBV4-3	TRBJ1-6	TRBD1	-	TGCGCCAGCAGCCAAGACTGGACAGGGAATGTCGGTTCCTATAATTCACCCCTCCACTTT	CASSQDWTGNVGSYNSPLHF
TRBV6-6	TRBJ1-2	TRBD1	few	TGTGCCACCAAGTCTGGGACAGGAAATTATGGCTACACCTTC	CATKSGTGNYGYTF
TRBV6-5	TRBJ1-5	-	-	TGTGCCAGCAGCCCGTCCGGGGTTGATCAGCCCCAGCATTTT	CASSPSGVDQPQHF
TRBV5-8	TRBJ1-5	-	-	TGTGCCAGCCGACAGCCGGCGGGGGGGGCTAATCAGCCCCAGCATTTT	CASRQPAGGANQPQHF
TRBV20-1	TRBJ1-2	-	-	TGCAGTGCTAGAGGGGGGGATGGCTACACCTTC	CSARGGDGYTF
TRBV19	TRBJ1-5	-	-	TGTGCCAGTAGTATAGTGGGCCGTGTGGGGGTACCTCAGCCCCAGCATTTT	CASSIVGRVGVPQPQHF
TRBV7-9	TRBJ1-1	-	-	TGTGCCAGCAGCCTGGGCACAGGACTGAACACTGAAGCTTTCTTT	CASSLGTGLNTEAFF
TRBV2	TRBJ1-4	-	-	TGTGCCAGCAGACCTACGGGGGCTCAGAATGAAAAACTGTTTTTT	CASRPTGAQNEKLFF
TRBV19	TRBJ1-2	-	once	TGTGCCAGTAGGCCTCGGGGGCGAGTGGGTGGCTACACCTTC	CASRPRGRVGGYTF
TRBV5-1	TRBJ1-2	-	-	TGCGCCAGCAGCTTGGATTCCGGGATAAAGGGCTACACCTTC	CASSLDSGIKGYTF
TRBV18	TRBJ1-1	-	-	TGTGCCAGCTCACCATCGCTGGGGTACACTGAAGCTTTCTTT	CASSPSLGYTEAFF